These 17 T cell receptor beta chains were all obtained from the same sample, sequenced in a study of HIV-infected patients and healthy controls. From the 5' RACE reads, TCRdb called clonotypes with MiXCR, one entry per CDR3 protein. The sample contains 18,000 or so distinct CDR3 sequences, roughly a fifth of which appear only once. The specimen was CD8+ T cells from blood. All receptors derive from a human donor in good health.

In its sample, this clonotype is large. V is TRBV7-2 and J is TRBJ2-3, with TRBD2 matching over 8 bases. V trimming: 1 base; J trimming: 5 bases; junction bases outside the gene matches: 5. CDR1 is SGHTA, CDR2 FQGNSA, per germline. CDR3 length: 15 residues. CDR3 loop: CASSLVGGAGDTQYF. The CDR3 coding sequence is TGTGCCAGCAGCTTAGTCGGGGGGGCCGGAGATACGCAGTATTTT.

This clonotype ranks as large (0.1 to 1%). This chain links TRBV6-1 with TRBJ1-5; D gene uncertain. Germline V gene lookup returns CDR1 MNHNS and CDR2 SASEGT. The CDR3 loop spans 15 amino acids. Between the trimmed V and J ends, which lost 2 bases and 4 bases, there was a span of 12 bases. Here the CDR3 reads CASSEISAANQPQHF. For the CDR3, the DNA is TGTGCCAGCAGTGAAATCTCGGCCGCAAATCAGCCCCAGCATTTT.

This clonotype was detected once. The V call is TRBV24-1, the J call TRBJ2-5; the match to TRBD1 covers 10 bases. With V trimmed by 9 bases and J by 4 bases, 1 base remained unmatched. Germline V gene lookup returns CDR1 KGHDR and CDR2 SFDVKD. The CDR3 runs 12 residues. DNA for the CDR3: TGTGCCACCGGGGACAGGGGAGAGACCCAGTACTTC. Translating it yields CATGDRGETQYF.

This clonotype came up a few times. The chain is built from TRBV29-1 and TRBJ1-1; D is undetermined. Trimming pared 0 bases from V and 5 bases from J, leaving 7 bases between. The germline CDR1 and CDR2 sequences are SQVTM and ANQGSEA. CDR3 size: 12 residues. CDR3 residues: CSVEDVTTEAFF. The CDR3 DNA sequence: TGCAGCGTTGAAGACGTGACTACTGAAGCTTTCTTT.

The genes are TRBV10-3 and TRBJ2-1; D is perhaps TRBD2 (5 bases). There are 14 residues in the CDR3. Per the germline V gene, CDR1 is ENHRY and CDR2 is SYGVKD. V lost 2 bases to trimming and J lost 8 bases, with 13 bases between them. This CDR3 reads CAISEGFEGHEQFF. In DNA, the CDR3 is TGTGCCATCAGTGAGGGTTTTGAGGGCCATGAGCAGTTCTTC.

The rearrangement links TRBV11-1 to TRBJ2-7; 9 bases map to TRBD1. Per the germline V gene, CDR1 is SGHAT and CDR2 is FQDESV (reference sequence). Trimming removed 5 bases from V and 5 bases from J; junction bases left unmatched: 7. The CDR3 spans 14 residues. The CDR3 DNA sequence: TGTGCCAGCAGCCCGACAGGGGGGTTCGACGAGCAGTACTTC. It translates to CASSPTGGFDEQYF.

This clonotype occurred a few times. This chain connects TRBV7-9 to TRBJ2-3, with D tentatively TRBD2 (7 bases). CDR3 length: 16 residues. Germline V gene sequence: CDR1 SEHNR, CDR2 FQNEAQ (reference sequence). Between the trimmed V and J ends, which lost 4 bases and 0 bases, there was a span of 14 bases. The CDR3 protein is CASSSRGGTSTDTQYF. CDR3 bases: TGTGCCAGCAGCTCTAGGGGGGGCACTAGCACAGATACGCAGTATTTT.

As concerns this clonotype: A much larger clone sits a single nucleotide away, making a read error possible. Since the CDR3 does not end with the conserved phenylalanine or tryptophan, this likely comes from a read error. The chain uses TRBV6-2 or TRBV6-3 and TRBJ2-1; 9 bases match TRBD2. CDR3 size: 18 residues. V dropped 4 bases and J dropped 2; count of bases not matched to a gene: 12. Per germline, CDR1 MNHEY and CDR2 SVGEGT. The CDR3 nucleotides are TGTGCCAGCAGTTCGCCCAAGCTAACTAGCGGGCCCTACAATGAGCAGTTCCTC. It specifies CASSSPKLTSGPYNEQFL.

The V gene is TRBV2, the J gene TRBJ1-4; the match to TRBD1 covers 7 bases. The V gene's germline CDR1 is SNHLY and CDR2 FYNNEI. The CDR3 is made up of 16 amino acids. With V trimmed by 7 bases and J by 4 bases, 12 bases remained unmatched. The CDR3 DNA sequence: TGTGCCAGCATGCCACTGACAGGGATCGATAATGAAAAACTGTTTTTT. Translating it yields CASMPLTGIDNEKLFF.

Written as DNA, the CDR3 is TGTGCCAGCAGCCCGCCCCAGGGGGCGCGGGTCACTGAAGCTTTCTTT. This codes for CASSPPQGARVTEAFF. V gene TRBV21-1 combines with J gene TRBJ1-1; TRBD1 is the table's D call, not checked against the DNA. TRBV21-1 is a pseudogene. CDR3 length: 16 residues.

DNA for the CDR3: TGTGCCAGCAGTTACTCGAATATGGGCACCTACGAGCAGTACTTC. Translation: CASSYSNMGTYEQYF. This chain joins TRBV6-5 and TRBJ2-7, with D unresolved. V was trimmed by 0 bases and J by 2 bases, leaving 11 bases between them. This CDR3 spans 15 amino acids. CDR1 MNHEY and CDR2 SVGAGI come from the germline V gene.

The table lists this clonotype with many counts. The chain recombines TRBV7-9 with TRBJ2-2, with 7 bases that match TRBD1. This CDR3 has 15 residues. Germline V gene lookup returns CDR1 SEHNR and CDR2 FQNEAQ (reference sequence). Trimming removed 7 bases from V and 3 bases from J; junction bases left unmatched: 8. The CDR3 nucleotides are TGTGCCAGCAACACCCTAGACAGGGACACCGGGGAGCTGTTTTTT. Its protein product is CASNTLDRDTGELFF.

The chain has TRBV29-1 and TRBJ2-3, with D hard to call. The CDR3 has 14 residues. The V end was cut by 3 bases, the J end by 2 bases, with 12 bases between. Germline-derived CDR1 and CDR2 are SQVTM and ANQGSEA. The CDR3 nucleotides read TGCAGCGTTGAGGCTAACGGGCTCACAGATACGCAGTATTTT. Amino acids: CSVEANGLTDTQYF.

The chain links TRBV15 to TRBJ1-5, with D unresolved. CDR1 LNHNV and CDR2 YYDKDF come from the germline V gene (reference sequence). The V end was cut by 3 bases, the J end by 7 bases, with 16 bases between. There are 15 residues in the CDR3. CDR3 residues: CATSSSRGLSQPQHF. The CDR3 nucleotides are TGTGCCACCAGCAGCTCTCGTGGCCTCTCCCAGCCCCAGCATTTT.

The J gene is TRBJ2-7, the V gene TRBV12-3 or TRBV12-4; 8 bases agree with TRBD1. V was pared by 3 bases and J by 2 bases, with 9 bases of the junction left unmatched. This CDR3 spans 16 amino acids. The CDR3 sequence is CASSFRQTGVAYEQYF. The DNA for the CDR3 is TGTGCCAGCAGTTTCCGCCAGACAGGGGTGGCCTACGAGCAGTACTTC.

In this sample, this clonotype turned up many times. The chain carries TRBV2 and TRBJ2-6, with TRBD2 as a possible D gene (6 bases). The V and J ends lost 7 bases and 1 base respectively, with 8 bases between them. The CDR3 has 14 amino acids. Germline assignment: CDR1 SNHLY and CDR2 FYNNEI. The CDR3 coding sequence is TGTGCCAGCACGGGGGATTCTGGGGCCAACGTCCTGACTTTC. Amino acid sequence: CASTGDSGANVLTF.

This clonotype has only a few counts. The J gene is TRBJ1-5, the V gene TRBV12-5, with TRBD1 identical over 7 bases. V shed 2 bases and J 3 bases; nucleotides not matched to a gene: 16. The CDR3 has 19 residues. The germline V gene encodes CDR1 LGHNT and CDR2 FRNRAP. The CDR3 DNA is TGTGCTAGTGGTTTGATTTTTAATGTCGGCAGGGGGGTCAATCAGCCCCAGCATTTT. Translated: CASGLIFNVGRGVNQPQHF.